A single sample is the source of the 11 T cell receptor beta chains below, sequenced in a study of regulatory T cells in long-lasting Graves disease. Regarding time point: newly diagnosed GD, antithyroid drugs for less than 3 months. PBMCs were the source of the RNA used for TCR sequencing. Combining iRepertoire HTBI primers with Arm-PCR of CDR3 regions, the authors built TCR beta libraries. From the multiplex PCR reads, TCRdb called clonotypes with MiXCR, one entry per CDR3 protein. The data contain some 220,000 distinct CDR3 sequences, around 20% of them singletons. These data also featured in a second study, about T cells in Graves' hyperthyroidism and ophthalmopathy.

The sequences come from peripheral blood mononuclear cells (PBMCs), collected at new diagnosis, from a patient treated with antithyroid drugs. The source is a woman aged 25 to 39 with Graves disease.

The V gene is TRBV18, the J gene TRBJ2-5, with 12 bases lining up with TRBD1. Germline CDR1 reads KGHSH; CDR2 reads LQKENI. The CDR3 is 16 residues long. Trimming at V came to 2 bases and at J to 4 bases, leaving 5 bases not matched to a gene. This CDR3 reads CASSPFPGQGAETQYF. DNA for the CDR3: TGTGCCAGCTCACCATTCCCGGGACAGGGGGCAGAGACCCAGTACTTC.

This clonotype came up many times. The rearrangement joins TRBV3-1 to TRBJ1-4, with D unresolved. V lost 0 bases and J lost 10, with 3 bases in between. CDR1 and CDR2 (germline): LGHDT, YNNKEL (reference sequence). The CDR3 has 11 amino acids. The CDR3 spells CASSQDGKLFF. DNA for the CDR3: TGTGCCAGCAGCCAAGACGGAAAACTGTTTTTT.

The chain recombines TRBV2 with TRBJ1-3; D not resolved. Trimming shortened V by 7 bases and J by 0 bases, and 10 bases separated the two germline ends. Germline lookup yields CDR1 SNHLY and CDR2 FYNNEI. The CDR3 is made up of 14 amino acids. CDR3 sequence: CASKFQNSGNTIYF. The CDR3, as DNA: TGTGCCAGCAAGTTTCAGAACTCTGGAAACACCATATATTTT.

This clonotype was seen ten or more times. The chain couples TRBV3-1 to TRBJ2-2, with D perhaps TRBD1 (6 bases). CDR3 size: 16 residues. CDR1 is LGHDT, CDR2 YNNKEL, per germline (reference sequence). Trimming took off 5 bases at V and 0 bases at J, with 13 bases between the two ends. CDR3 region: CASSSQGTANTGELFF. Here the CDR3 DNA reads TGTGCCAGCAGCTCACAGGGCACCGCGAACACCGGGGAGCTGTTTTTT. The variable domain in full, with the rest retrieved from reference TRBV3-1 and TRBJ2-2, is DTAVSQTPKYLVTQMGNDKSIKCEQNLGHDTMYWYKQDSKKFLKIMFSYNNKELIINETVPNRFSPKSPDKAHLNLHINSLELGDSAVYFCASSSQGTANTGELFFGEGSRLTVL.

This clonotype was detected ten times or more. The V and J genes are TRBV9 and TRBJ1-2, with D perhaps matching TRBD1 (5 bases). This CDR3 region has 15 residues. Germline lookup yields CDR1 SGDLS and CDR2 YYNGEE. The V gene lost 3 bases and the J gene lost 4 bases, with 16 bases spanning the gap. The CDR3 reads CASSATLGPSYGYTF. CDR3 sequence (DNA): TGTGCCAGCAGCGCGACTCTGGGGCCTAGCTATGGCTACACCTTC.

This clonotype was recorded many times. The CDR3 region has the DNA TGTGCCACCTCGGGTAGCTCCTACGAGCAGTACTTC. Amino acid sequence: CATSGSSYEQYF. This chain links TRBV24-1 with TRBJ2-7, with D hard to call. Germline CDR1 reads KGHDR; CDR2 reads SFDVKD. V was cut by 9 bases and J by 0 bases, with 8 bases left in between. CDR3 length: 12 amino acids.

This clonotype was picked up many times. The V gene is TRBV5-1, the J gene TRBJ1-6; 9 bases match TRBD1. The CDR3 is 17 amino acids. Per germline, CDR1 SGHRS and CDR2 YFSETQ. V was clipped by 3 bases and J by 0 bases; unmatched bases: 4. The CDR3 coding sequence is TGCGCCAGCAGCTCCGGACAGGGGAACTCCTATAATTCACCCCTCCACTTT. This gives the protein CASSSGQGNSYNSPLHF.

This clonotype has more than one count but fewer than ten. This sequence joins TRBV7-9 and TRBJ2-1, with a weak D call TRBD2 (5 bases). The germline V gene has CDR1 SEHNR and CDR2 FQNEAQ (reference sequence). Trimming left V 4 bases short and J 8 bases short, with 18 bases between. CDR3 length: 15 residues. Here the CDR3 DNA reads TGTGCCAGCAGCTCCTGGCGGGCCTTGGTGGATGAGCAGTTCTTC. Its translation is CASSSWRALVDEQFF.

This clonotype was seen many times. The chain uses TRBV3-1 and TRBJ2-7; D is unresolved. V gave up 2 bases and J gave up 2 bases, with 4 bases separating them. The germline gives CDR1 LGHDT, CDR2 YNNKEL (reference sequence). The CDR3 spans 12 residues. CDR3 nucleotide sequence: TGTGCCAGCAGCCAAACCCCCTACGAGCAGTACTTC. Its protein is CASSQTPYEQYF.

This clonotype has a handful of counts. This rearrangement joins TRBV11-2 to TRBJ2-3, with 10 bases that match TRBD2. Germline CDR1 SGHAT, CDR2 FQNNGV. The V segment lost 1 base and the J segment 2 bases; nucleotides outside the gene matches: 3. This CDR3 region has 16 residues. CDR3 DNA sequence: TGTGCCAGCAGCTTAGGGACTAGCGGTAACACAGATACGCAGTATTTT. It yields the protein CASSLGTSGNTDTQYF.

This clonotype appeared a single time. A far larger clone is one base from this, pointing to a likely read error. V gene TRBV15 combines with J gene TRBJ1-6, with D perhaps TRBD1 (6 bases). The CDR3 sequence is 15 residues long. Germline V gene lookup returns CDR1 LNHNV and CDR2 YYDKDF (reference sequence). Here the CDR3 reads CASSFLDSNNSPLYF. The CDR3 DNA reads TGTGCCAGCAGCTTCCTGGACAGTAATAATTCACCCCTCTACTTT.